The 9 T cell receptor beta chains presented below share a single source sample, sequenced in a study of response to subunit inactivated influenza vaccine. From the RT-PCR reads, TCRdb called clonotypes with MiXCR, one entry per CDR3 protein. Among approximately 530,000 distinct CDR3 sequences listed, under 15% were seen once. Material: PBMCs from blood, obtained 35 to 45 days after vaccination. These receptors were obtained from a man aged 50 or older who received an inactivated influenza vaccine.

There are a few counts of this clonotype. The chain joins TRBV15 to TRBJ1-6; D unclear. The CDR3 spans 14 residues. The germline V and J ends were trimmed by 4 bases and 6 bases, with 10 bases remaining between them. Germline CDR1 is LNHNV and CDR2 is YYDKDF (reference sequence). The CDR3 bases are TGTGCCACCAGCATTGCACGGTTTAATTCACCCCTCCACTTT. Protein sequence: CATSIARFNSPLHF.

V and J are TRBV15 and TRBJ2-3; no clear D gene. V was clipped by 0 bases and J by 4 bases, with 8 bases between them. CDR3 size: 14 residues. Germline assignment: CDR1 LNHNV and CDR2 YYDKDF (reference sequence). CDR3 in DNA: TGTGCCACCAGCAGAGATCCGGCGGCAGATACGCAGTATTTT. Protein: CATSRDPAADTQYF.

The genes are TRBV2 and TRBJ2-2; D might be TRBD2 (6 bases). The CDR3 is 13 amino acids. Germline CDR1 SNHLY, CDR2 FYNNEI. The germline V and J ends were trimmed by 6 bases and 6 bases, with 11 bases remaining between them. The CDR3 sequence: CASSPGAAGELFF. CDR3 DNA: TGTGCCAGCAGCCCGGGAGCGGCCGGGGAGCTGTTTTTT.

About this clonotype itself: This CDR3 fails to terminate in the conserved phenylalanine or tryptophan, so it likely reflects a read error. No DNA is shown, since the ends of the CDR3 on it are uncertain; the CDR3 is the one TCRdb lists. The chain has TRBV6-4 and TRBJ1-6. Germline CDR1 reads MRHNA; CDR2 reads SNTAGT. The CDR3 length is 12 residues, termini included. CDR3 sequence: CASSDSWFKRSL.

The chain carries TRBV4-2 and TRBJ2-7; TRBD2 matches 10 bases. J lost 1 base, V lost 0 bases, and 3 bases had no gene match. Germline V gene sequence: CDR1 LGHNA, CDR2 YNFKEQ. The length of the CDR3 is 16 residues. Here the CDR3 DNA reads TGTGCCAGCAGCCAAGATTGGGGACTAGCGTCCTACGAGCAGTACTTC. This gives the protein CASSQDWGLASYEQYF.

The chain carries TRBV11-2 and TRBJ1-4; 8 nucleotides align to TRBD1. V lost 1 base and J lost 7; bases outside the gene matches: 5. The CDR3 covers 15 residues. Germline values: CDR1 SGHAT, CDR2 FQNNGV. The CDR3 protein is CASSLGGTGGEKLFF. CDR3 sequence (DNA): TGTGCCAGCAGCTTAGGAGGGACAGGAGGTGAAAAACTGTTTTTT.

The chain joins TRBV10-3 to TRBJ2-5, with TRBD2 matching 12 bases. The CDR3 sequence is 15 residues long. From germline, CDR1 is ENHRY and CDR2 SYGVKD. The J segment lost 4 bases and the V segment lost 0 bases, leaving 0 bases of the junction unmatched. In DNA, the CDR3 is TGTGCCATCAGTGAGTCGACTAGCGGGGGAGAGACCCAGTACTTC. It specifies CAISESTSGGETQYF.

This clonotype appeared many times. This chain connects TRBV6-2 or TRBV6-3 to TRBJ2-1, with 10 bases aligning to TRBD1. The length of the CDR3 is 14 residues. The V gene's germline CDR1 is MNHEY and CDR2 SVGEGT. Unmatched junction bases numbered 2, after V lost 5 bases and J lost 4 bases. The chain's CDR3 is CASSPGQGYNEQFF. The CDR3 coding sequence is TGTGCCAGCAGTCCGGGACAGGGGTACAATGAGCAGTTCTTC.

This clonotype occurred many times. The J gene is TRBJ2-1, the V gene TRBV7-8; D unresolved. The CDR3 length is 14 residues. Germline V gene data show CDR1 as SGHVS and CDR2 as FQNEAQ. The germline V and J ends were trimmed by 5 bases and 8 bases, with 16 bases remaining between them. CDR3 amino acids: CASSPLALWDEQFF. CDR3 DNA sequence: TGTGCCAGCAGCCCTCTCGCACTTTGGGATGAGCAGTTCTTC.